This T cell receptor beta chain derives from a study of graft-versus-host responses after intestinal transplantation. Looking at the study overall: Induction using anti-thymocyte globulin, followed by tacrolimus and steroids for around 3 years, was given to all recipients.

The assay was immunoSEQ multiplex PCR, and TCRdb's table has in-frame clones only and misses some. The table includes 29,000 or so clones, 60% to 85% detected once. Processing of graft tissue released intraepithelial and lamina propria lymphocytes. This CDR3 spans 15 amino acids. Germline assignment: CDR1 MDHEN and CDR2 SYDVKM. Deletions cut 7 bases from V and 6 bases from J, with 19 bases between. This TCR derives from a human patient who received an intestinal transplant, so some T cells may come from the graft donor. The specimen was ileum tissue, collected 98 days after intestinal transplantation. This chain joins TRBV28 and TRBJ1-5, with D perhaps matching TRBD1 (6 bases). In nucleotides, the CDR3 is TGTGCCAGCACTAAAGGGACACTGGAGGCTCAGCCCCAGCATTTT. It codes for CASTKGTLEAQPQHF.